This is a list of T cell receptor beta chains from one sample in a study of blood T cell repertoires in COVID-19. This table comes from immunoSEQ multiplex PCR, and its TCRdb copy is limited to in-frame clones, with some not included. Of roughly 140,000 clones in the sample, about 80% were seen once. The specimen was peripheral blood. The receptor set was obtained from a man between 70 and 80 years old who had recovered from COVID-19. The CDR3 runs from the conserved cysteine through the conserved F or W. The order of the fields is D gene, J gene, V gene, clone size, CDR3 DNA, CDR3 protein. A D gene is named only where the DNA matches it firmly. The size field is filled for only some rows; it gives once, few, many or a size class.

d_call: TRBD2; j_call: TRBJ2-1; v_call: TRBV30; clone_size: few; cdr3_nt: TGTGCCTGGAGTGCGACTAGCGCCTTGGGCAATGAGCAGTTCTTC; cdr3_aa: CAWSATSALGNEQFF
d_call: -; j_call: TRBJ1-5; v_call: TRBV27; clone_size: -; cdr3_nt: -; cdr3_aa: CASSFGSGFNQPQHF
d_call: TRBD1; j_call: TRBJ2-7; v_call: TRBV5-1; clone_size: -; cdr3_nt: TGCGCCAGCAGCTTGGGGGGACAGGGGAACCTATTGGGGCAGTACTTC; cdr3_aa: CASSLGGQGNLLGQYF
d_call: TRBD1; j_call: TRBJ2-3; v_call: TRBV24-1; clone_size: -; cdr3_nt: TGTGCCACCAGTGATCGGGACAGTGCGGATACGCAGTATTTT; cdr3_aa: CATSDRDSADTQYF
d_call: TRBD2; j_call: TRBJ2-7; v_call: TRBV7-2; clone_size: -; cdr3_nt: TGTGCCAGCAGCTTAATGGGACTAGCGGGAGCCTCCTACGAGCAGTACTTC; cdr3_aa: CASSLMGLAGASYEQYF
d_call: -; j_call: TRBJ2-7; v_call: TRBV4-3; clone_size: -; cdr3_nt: TGCGCCAGCAGCCAATGGCGGAGCTCCTACGAGCAGTACTTC; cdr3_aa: CASSQWRSSYEQYF
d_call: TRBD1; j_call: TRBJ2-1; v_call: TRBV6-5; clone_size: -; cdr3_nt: TGTGCCAGCAGGGGACAGGGGAAAATCAATGAGCAGTTCTTC; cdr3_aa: CASRGQGKINEQFF
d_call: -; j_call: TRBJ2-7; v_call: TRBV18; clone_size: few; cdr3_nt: TGTGCCAGCAGGATCCCCGGAGGCTACGAGCAGTACTTC; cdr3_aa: CASRIPGGYEQYF
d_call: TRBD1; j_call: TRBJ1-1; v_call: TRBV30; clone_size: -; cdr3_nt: TGTGCCTGGAGGACGACAGGGCGGACTGAAGCTTTCTTT; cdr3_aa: CAWRTTGRTEAFF
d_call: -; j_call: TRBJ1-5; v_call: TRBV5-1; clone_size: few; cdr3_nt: TGCGCCAGCAGCTTACAGGGCCTTGGGGGGCCCCAGCATTTT; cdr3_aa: CASSLQGLGGPQHF
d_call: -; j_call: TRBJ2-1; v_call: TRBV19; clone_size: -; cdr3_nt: TGTGCCAGTAGTATAGTTCCCGCCAGTCAGCAGTTCTTC; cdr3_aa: CASSIVPASQQFF
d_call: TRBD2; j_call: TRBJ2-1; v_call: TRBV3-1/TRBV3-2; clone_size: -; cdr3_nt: TGTGCCAGCAGCCGACTAGCTTCAGACAATGAGCAGTTCTTC; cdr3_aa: CASSRLASDNEQFF
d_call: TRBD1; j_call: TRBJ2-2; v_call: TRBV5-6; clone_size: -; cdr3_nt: TGTGCCAGCAGCTTGGGGGGACAGGGGACCACCGGGGAGCTGTTTTTT; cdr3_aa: CASSLGGQGTTGELFF
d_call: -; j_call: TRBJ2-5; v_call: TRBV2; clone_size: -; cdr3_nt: TGTGCCACCCACCCTTGGCGGCTCCAAGAGACCCAGTACTTC; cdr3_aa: CATHPWRLQETQYF
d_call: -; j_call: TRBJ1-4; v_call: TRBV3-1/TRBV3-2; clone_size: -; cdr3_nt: TGTGCCAGCAGCTTTCAGAATGAAAAACTGTTTTTT; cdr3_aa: CASSFQNEKLFF
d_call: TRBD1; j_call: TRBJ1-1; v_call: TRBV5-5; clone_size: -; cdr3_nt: TGTGCCAGCAGTAAGGACAGGGGACCCCCTGAAGCTTTCTTT; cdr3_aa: CASSKDRGPPEAFF
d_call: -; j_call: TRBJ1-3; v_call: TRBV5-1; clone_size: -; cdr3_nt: TGCGCCAGCAGCTTGACGGGGACTTACGACTCTGGAAACACCATATATTTT; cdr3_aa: CASSLTGTYDSGNTIYF
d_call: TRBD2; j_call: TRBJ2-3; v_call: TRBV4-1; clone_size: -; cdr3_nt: TGCGCCAGCAGCCAAGATTCCCTAGCGGGAGGCACAGATACGCAGTATTTT; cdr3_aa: CASSQDSLAGGTDTQYF
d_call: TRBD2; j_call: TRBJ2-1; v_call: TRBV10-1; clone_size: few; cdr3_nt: TGCGCCAGCAGTCCCCGGGAGGGGGGCTTCGGTGAGCAGTTCTTC; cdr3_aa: CASSPREGGFGEQFF
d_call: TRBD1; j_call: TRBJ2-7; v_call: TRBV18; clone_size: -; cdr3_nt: TGTGCCAGCTCACCGGGGACAGGGACCTCGTCCGAGCAGTACTTC; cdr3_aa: CASSPGTGTSSEQYF
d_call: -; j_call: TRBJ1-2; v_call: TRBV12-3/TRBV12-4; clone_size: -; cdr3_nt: TGTGCCAGCAGTTTTCTTGATGGCTACACCTTC; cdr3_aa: CASSFLDGYTF
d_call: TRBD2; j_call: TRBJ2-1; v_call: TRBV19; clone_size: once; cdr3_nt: TGTGCCAGTAGTATTTCCTGGACTAGCGGGAAGCGCACCCTTCCGCGGCAGTTCTTC; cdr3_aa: CASSISWTSGKRTLPRQFF
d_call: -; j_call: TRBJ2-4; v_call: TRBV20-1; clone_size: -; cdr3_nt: TGCAGTGCCGGAACAGGGACCATTCAGTACTTC; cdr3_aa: CSAGTGTIQYF
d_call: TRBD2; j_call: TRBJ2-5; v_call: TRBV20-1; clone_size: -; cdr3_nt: TGCAGTGCTAGTGACCCTAGCGGGACCTTGGTGGAGACCCAGTACTTC; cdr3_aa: CSASDPSGTLVETQYF
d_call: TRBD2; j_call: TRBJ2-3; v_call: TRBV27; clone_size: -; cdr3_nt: TGTGCCAGCAGAATCGGGACACGTCCTAGCGGGAGGACGAGCACAGATACGCAGTATTTT; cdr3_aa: CASRIGTRPSGRTSTDTQYF
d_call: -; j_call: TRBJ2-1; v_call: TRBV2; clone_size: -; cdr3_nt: TGTGCCAGCTCGAAGGGGGCCGGAGGGAACAATGAGCAGTTCTTC; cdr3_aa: CASSKGAGGNNEQFF
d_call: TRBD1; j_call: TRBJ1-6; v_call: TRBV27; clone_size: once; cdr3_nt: TGTGCCAGCAGGACAGGGGCACAACTCCACTTT; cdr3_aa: CASRTGAQLHF
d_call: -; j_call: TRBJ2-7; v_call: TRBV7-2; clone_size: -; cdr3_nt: TGTGCCAGCAGCTCTGTAGTGACATACGAGCAGTACTTC; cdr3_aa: CASSSVVTYEQYF